This T cell receptor (beta chain) was recovered during a study of T cells in Graves' hyperthyroidism and ophthalmopathy (dated by TCRdb to about 2019). Regarding the research as a whole: Peripheral blood samples were taken at initial diagnosis, before any treatment was given. Whether ophthalmopathy could be predicted prospectively was tested in an independent validation cohort made up of under 20 hyperthyroidism patients plus 17 patients who later progressed to ophthalmopathy. According to the paper, TCR Vbeta CDR3 sequencing was carried out on over 130 peripheral blood samples, which came from approximately 41 ophthalmopathy, 75 or so hyperthyroidism and approximately 17 progressor patients. Thyroid tissue and blood T-cell repertoires from six Graves' hyperthyroidism patients were also compared in the study. After blood sampling, hyperthyroidism patients were treated with methimazole at a starting dose of 30 mg daily, and ophthalmopathy patients were treated with high-dose intravenous methylprednisolone. To identify TCR V-J signatures that set the groups apart, the researchers used a discovery cohort of about a hundred patients, made up of 40 to 45 with Graves' ophthalmopathy and some 60 with stable Graves' hyperthyroidism. The roughly 94 discovery patients were randomly divided into training and test sets at a 7:3 ratio.

Hyperthyroidism patients were newly diagnosed, with disease duration under 2 months, and aged 18 to 65 years. Any patient with an uncontrolled infection, another autoimmune disease, pregnancy or lactation was excluded. Clinical symptoms, serum thyroxine and TRAb, thyroid ultrasound, and orbital computed tomography formed the basis for the diagnoses. Blood from progressor patients was drawn when they were first diagnosed with hyperthyroidism, before any ophthalmopathy symptoms appeared. Ficoll-Paque density gradient centrifugation was used to isolate PBMCs from approximately 10 ml of fresh peripheral blood. Progressor patients were first diagnosed with Graves' hyperthyroidism and then developed ophthalmopathy during follow-up. Total RNA was extracted using Trizol reagent, and RNA quality was assessed on an Agilent 2100 Bioanalyzer. Here is what the overall study found, with its caveats: In validation, the model predicted progression to ophthalmopathy a median of 6.5 months before onset, with roughly 70% sensitivity and around 76% specificity. Sample size was not statistically predetermined, and investigators were not blinded to group allocation. A 13 V-J signature model separated ophthalmopathy from stable hyperthyroidism, with approximately 87% sensitivity and 81% to 83% specificity in cross-validation and 80%/75% in testing. Blood samples also contained most of the expanded thyroid clonotypes (frequency above 0.001), which suggests that blood repertoires may reflect thyroid immune responses.

TCR beta CDR3 regions were amplified from RNA transcripts. For the first round of RT-PCR on the TCR CDR3, the HTBI primer set was used together with the Qiagen OneStep RT-PCR kit. Libraries were constructed in a second round of multiplex PCR, after which size selection and purification were carried out. Libraries were sequenced paired-end with 100 bp reads on an Illumina HiSeq2000. In the paper's pipeline: SOAPnuke was used to process the raw data, removing reads that contained adapters or uncalled bases, had a mean Phred below 15, or lacked an exact match to the constant primer or identifier. High-quality paired reads were merged using COPE v1.2.5, and each unique nucleotide sequence was defined as a clonotype. Clonotypes were aligned to IMGT TRBV, TRBD and TRBJ reference segments using MiTCR v1.1. The analysis was restricted to V-J combinations with a frequency above 0.0001, which together covered roughly 99% of the repertoires. A TCS score was defined as the ratio of F50 (clonal expansion) to E x V (chaos), with BLOSUM62-based TCRdist applied between CDR3 peptides within each V-J. Welch's t-statistics and random forest reduced several hundred V-J features to 13, which were used in a naive Bayes classifier (R e1071). TCRdb's own reprocessing of the public reads used fastp at Q25 and MiXCR and kept productive beta chains. Rows merge per CDR3 protein into single entries with the most common DNA and genes. These V and J calls are TCRdb output, not the study's own analysis. The sample contains some 600,000 distinct CDR3 sequences, roughly 14% of them found a single time. The ten largest clonotypes hold more than 5% of the sample.

In this sample, this clonotype turned up many times. It lacks a known antigen. Per-base qualities were not stored, and no clone one base away is much larger. Trimming removed 2 bases from V and 7 bases from J, leaving 17 bases between the germline ends. CDR3 length: 14 amino acids, cysteine to phenylalanine. Of the read, only the CDR3 DNA is kept; its 42 bases are in frame from base 1. In the germline V gene (reference sequence), CDR1 corresponds to GTSNPN and CDR2 to SVGIG. The chain was built from TRBV30 and TRBJ1-2; tentative D gene TRBD1, with 5 bases matching. The source of this sequence is a woman aged 25 to 39 with Graves' hyperthyroidism that later progressed to Graves' ophthalmopathy. Input material: blood. In nucleotide form, the sequence is TGTGCCTGGAGTACGACGTACCAGGGACGTGGCTACACCTTC. The translation is CAWSTTYQGRGYTF. Extended through the reference TRBV30 and TRBJ1-2 proteins, this CDR3 yields the full variable domain: SQTIHQWPATLVQPVGSPLSLECTVEGTSNPNLYWYRQAAGRGLQLLFYSVGIGQISSEVPQNLSASRPQDRQFILSSKKLLLSDSGFYLCAWSTTYQGRGYTFGSGTRLTVV.